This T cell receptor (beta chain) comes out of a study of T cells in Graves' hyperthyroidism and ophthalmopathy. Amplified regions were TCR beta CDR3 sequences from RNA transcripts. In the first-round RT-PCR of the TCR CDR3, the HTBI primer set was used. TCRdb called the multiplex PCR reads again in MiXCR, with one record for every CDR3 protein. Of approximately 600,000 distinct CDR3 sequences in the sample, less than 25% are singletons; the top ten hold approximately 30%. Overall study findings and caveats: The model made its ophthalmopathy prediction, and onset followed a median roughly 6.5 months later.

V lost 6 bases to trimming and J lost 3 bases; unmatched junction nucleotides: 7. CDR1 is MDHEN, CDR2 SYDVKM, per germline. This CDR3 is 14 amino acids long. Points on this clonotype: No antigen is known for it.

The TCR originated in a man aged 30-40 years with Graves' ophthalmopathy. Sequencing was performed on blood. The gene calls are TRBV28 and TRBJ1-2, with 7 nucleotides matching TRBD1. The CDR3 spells CASRGQGQHYGYTF. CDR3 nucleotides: TGTGCCAGCAGGGGGCAGGGACAGCACTATGGCTACACCTTC.